This T cell receptor beta chain was recorded in a study of blood T cell repertoires in COVID-19 (TCRdb year 2020). Regarding the research as a whole: The collaborator samples originated in the United States, Italy and Spain and spanned the acute and convalescent phases of COVID-19. The prospective study material was composed of cDNA or gDNA derived from T cells, B-cell-depleted T cells, or PBMCs. Subjects who had been exposed to COVID-19, were actively infected with it, or had recovered from it provided the deeply sampled blood TCRbeta repertoires that made up the dataset. The repertoires were made available in a free public database intended to serve as a resource for research on the immune response to SARS-CoV-2. The samples were drawn from two sources: the first 160 participants of the ongoing ImmuneRACE study, and some 1,300 subjects contributed by 6 global collaborators. The sample metadata nearly always contained a de-identified subject ID, COVID-19 status, age in years and sex. Where available, HLA class I and class II types were obtained from metadata supplied by the sample provider rather than from assay-based typing. Overall study outcomes, separate from this receptor: The amount of clinical and demographic metadata varied by source and participant and was provided uncurated.

V ends up 3 bases short and J 4 bases short, with an unmatched junction base count of 8. The CDR3, from cysteine to phenylalanine, totals 16 residues. Left in the record is the CDR3 DNA by itself, 48 bases read in frame from the first base. According to the germline V gene (reference sequence), CDR1 reads PRHDT and CDR2 reads FYEKMQ. Collaborating institutions collected whole blood in K2EDTA tubes following their own protocols. For TCRbeta analysis, collaborator samples were shipped as frozen whole blood, as isolated PBMCs, or as DNA extracted from either sample type. TCRbeta CDR3 regions were amplified from genomic DNA using the immunoSEQ Assay, a bias-controlled multiplex PCR. In the paper's pipeline: Within the assay, amplification of reference gene primers was used to estimate how many nucleated cells each sample contained. To quantify the absolute abundance of each unique TCRbeta CDR3 rearrangement, sequence reads were collapsed and filtered. For each sample, productive Simpson clonality was calculated by taking the square root of Simpson's diversity index across productive rearrangements. This immuneACCESS table, as held by TCRdb, lists in-frame sequences with V and J called but not all clones. Of the missing ones, under half trace to an unresolved V gene in checked studies; the others have no known cause. D and trimming were read from the DNA, whereas the V and J calls and clone size are those reported in that table. This sample has under 100,000 clones in its table, and about 85% of those were observed once. 15% of the sample comes from the top ten.

This clone was seen once. No antigen is known for it. No much larger clonotype is one base removed from it; base qualities were not supplied. The sequencing sample was made of peripheral blood. The receptor comes from a male donor with acute or convalescent COVID-19. The rearrangement joined TRBV13 to TRBJ2-7, with TRBD2 identical over 11 junction bases. The nucleotide sequence reads TGTGCCAGCAGCTTGGTAGCGGGGGGGCCTAGGTACGAGCAGTACTTC. It is translated as CASSLVAGGPRYEQYF.